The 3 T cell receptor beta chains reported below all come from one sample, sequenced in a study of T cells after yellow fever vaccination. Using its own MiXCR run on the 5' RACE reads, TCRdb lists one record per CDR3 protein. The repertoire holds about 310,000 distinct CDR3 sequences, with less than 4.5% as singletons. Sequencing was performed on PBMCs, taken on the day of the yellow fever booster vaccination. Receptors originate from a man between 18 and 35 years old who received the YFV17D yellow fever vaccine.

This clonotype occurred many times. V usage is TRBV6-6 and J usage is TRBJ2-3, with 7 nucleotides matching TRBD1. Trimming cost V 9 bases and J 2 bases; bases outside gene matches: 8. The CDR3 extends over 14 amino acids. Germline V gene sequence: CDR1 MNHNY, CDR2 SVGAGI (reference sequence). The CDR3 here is CASRQGFITDTQYF. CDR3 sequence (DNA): TGTGCCAGTCGACAGGGATTCATCACAGATACGCAGTATTTT.

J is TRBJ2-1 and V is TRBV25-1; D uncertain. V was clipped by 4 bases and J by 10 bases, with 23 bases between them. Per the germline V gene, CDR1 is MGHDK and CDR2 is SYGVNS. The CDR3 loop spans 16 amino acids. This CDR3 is CASSGETFQPPGEQFF. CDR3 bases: TGTGCCAGCAGTGGAGAAACCTTTCAGCCCCCCGGCGAGCAGTTCTTC. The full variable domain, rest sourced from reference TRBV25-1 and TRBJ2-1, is EADIYQTPRYLVIGTGKKITLECSQTMGHDKMYWYQQDPGMELHLIHYSYGVNSTEKGDLSSESTVSRIRTEHFPLTLESARPSHTSQYLCASSGETFQPPGEQFFGPGTRLTVL.

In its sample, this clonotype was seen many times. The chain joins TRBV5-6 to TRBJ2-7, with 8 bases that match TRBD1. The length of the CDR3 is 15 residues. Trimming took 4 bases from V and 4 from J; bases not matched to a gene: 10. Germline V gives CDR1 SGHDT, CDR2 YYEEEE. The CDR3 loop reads CASSKPDRVKYEQYF. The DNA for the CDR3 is TGTGCCAGCAGCAAACCGGACAGGGTAAAATACGAGCAGTACTTC.